The present entry profiles one T cell receptor beta chain with its context. How the authors handled the data: Nucleated cell number was recorded as an estimate derived from reference gene primer amplification. Using immunoSEQ multiplex PCR, the repertoire was profiled, and TCRdb retains in-frame clones only, with some absent. From that table come the V and J calls and clone size; the DNA was used to work out D and trimming. The sample consists of a few hundred thousand clones, around 89% of them appearing once. This record comes from a study of blood T cell repertoires in COVID-19. Study details: In each case, the material was cDNA or gDNA derived from T cells, B-cell-depleted T cells, or PBMCs.

Germline loops: CDR1 DFQATT, CDR2 SNEGSKA (reference sequence). The CDR3 has 24 amino acids. V lost 3 bases to trimming and J lost 0 bases; unmatched junction nucleotides: 30. This receptor was identified in a woman aged 25 to 39 who had recovered from COVID-19. Material for sequencing was peripheral blood. The chain has TRBV20-1 and TRBJ2-2; 8 positions agree with TRBD1. CDR3 residues: CSASPDQRLTYSTTQGANTGELFF. CDR3 in DNA: TGCAGTGCTAGTCCGGACCAAAGACTGACCTACTCAACAACACAGGGGGCGAACACCGGGGAGCTGTTTTTT.